Below are 28 T cell receptor beta chains sequenced from a single sample in a study of cytomegalovirus exposure and HLA in healthy donors. It was with 60 Vbeta and 13 Jbeta primers that the PCR ran. TCRdb's table, derived via immunoSEQ multiplex PCR, lists solely in-frame clones and lacks some. The sample consists of around 150,000 clones, over 60% of them appearing once. The specimen was PBMCs. These TCRs come from a woman aged 30 to 39 in good health and CMV-seronegative.

This sequence joins TRBV28 and TRBJ2-5; a possible D gene is TRBD1 (5 bases). The CDR3 consists of 13 residues. Germline assignment: CDR1 MDHEN and CDR2 SYDVKM. V was trimmed by 6 bases and J by 1 base, leaving 9 bases between them. The CDR3 sequence: CASRRQGQETQYF. The DNA for the CDR3 is TGTGCCAGCAGGCGGCAGGGCCAAGAGACCCAGTACTTC.

About this clone: Its ends do not fully match the called genes, so a read error is possible. V is TRBV18 and J is TRBJ2-1; 7 bases are shared with TRBD1. The CDR3 runs to 13 residues. CDR1 and CDR2 (germline): KGHSH, LQKENI. CDR3 protein: CASSPQRGRGLFF. The CDR3 DNA follows: TGTGCCAGCTCCCCACAGAGGGGGCGTGGGCTGTTCTTC.

The chain's CDR3 is CASSLTPPPGENIQYF. The CDR3, as DNA: TGTGCCAGCAGCTTAACCCCGCCCCCAGGGGAAAACATTCAGTACTTC. The chain couples TRBV7-3 to TRBJ2-4, with D maybe TRBD1 (6 bases). The germline V gene has CDR1 SGHTA and CDR2 FQGTGA. CDR3 length equals 16 residues. V lost 0 bases and J 5 bases, leaving 14 bases between the germline ends.

This clone was recorded once. This sequence joins TRBV25-1 and TRBJ2-1; D possibly corresponds to TRBD1 (5 bases). Trimming left V 8 bases short and J 4 bases short, with 9 bases between. Germline V CDR1 and CDR2: MGHDK, SYGVNS. The CDR3 runs to 12 residues. The CDR3 reads CASGAPYNEQFF. The CDR3 DNA reads TGTGCCAGCGGGGCCCCGTACAATGAGCAGTTCTTC.

In this sample, this clone turned up a few times. This chain links TRBV19 with TRBJ1-5; D uncertain. From germline, CDR1 is LNHDA and CDR2 SQIVND (reference sequence). This CDR3 region has 14 residues. Trimming stripped 7 bases from V and 6 bases from J, with 16 bases between. This chain's CDR3 is CASTERAEAQPQHF. The CDR3 bases are TGTGCCAGTACAGAAAGGGCGGAGGCTCAGCCCCAGCATTTT.

The count of this clone is one. The CDR3 region has the DNA TGTGCCAGCCGAACGGGACTAGATTTTTACAATGAGCAGTTCTTC. It is translated as CASRTGLDFYNEQFF. The rearrangement joins TRBV9 to TRBJ2-1; 8 positions agree with TRBD2. In germline, CDR1 is SGDLS, CDR2 YYNGEE. The length of the CDR3 is 15 residues. After removal of 7 bases from V and 4 bases from J, the junction contained 10 bases not matched to a gene.

The chain couples TRBV5-1 to TRBJ2-1; TRBD2 agrees at 7 bases. The J segment lost 8 bases and the V segment lost 0 bases, leaving 5 bases of the junction unmatched. Germline CDR1 reads SGHRS; CDR2 reads YFSETQ. This CDR3 spans 14 amino acids. The CDR3 DNA reads as TGCGCCAGCAGCTTGGGAGCGGGAAGGGATGAGCAGTTCTTC. Its protein product is CASSLGAGRDEQFF. The entire variable domain, with the rest obtained from reference TRBV5-1 and TRBJ2-1, is as follows: KAGVTQTPRYLIKTRGQQVTLSCSPISGHRSVSWYQQTPGQGLQFLFEYFSETQRNKGNFPGRFSGRQFSNSRSEMNVSTLELGDSALYLCASSLGAGRDEQFFGPGTRLTVL.

The J gene is TRBJ1-6, the V gene TRBV5-6; 8 bases are a match to TRBD1. V lost 3 bases to trimming and J lost 8 bases; unmatched junction nucleotides: 13. This CDR3 region has 17 residues. Germline V gene lookup returns CDR1 SGHDT and CDR2 YYEEEE. The CDR3 coding sequence is TGTGCCAGCAGCTCCCACGGATTAGACAGGGGTCATTCACCCCTCCACTTT. Protein product: CASSSHGLDRGHSPLHF.

This sequence joins TRBV11-2 and TRBJ2-1; 12 nucleotides line up with TRBD2. CDR3 length: 15 residues. Germline V lookup: CDR1 SGHAT, CDR2 FQNNGV. Germline trimming cut 6 bases from V and 7 bases from J; bases unmatched to any gene: 7. The CDR3 reads CASRALAGGRNEQFF. The CDR3 DNA is TGTGCCAGCAGGGCCCTAGCGGGGGGGCGTAATGAGCAGTTCTTC.

This clone was seen a few times. The chain employs TRBV5-6 and TRBJ2-3; 10 positions agree with TRBD2. J was trimmed by 5 bases and V by 2 bases; bases with no gene match: 5. Per the germline V gene, CDR1 is SGHDT and CDR2 is YYEEEE. This CDR3 has 15 residues. The CDR3 reads CASSFPSGSIDTQYF. CDR3 nucleotide sequence: TGTGCCAGCAGCTTTCCTAGCGGGAGTATAGATACGCAGTATTTT.

This chain connects TRBV10-3 to TRBJ2-5, with D possibly matching TRBD1 (7 bases). This CDR3 has 15 residues. Deletions cut 4 bases from V and 2 bases from J, with 14 bases between. The V gene's germline CDR1 is ENHRY and CDR2 SYGVKD. The CDR3 sequence: CAISVTRGQQETQYF. In DNA, the CDR3 is TGTGCCATCAGTGTGACGCGGGGACAGCAAGAGACCCAGTACTTC.

The CDR3 DNA follows: TGTGCCAGCAGTGAAAGGAGCTACGAGCAGTACTTC. This translates into CASSERSYEQYF. The chain combines TRBV2 with TRBJ2-7; D is ambiguous. The CDR3 has 12 amino acids. Germline-derived CDR1 and CDR2 are SNHLY and FYNNEI. Trimming pared 2 bases from V and 3 bases from J, leaving 5 bases between.

This clone was seen only a few times. The V call is TRBV28, the J call TRBJ1-5; D gene unclear. The V gene's germline CDR1 is MDHEN and CDR2 SYDVKM. Trimming shortened V by 0 bases and J by 2 bases, and 11 bases separated the two germline ends. The CDR3 contains 16 residues. In nucleotides, the CDR3 is TGTGCCAGCAGTTTATGCCCCGAGGGTGGCAATCAGCCCCAGCATTTT. Translating gives CASSLCPEGGNQPQHF.

A word on this clone: This specimen includes other DNA sequences encoding the same CDR3. The V and J genes are TRBV28 and TRBJ2-2; D is ambiguous. The CDR3 sequence is 12 residues long. V was shortened by 5 bases and J by 2 bases, with 3 bases between the two germline ends. Germline loops: CDR1 MDHEN, CDR2 SYDVKM. The CDR3 reads CASSLNTGELFF. CDR3 nucleotide sequence: TGTGCCAGCAGTCTCAACACCGGGGAGCTGTTTTTT.

This chain joins TRBV7-6 and TRBJ1-1; 7 bases agree with TRBD1. With V trimmed by 5 bases and J by 2 bases, 11 bases remained unmatched. Germline V gives CDR1 SGHVS, CDR2 FNYEAQ. This CDR3 comprises 16 residues. CDR3 DNA: TGTGCCAGCAGCCTCCTTCGGGACAGATATAACACTGAAGCTTTCTTT. As protein: CASSLLRDRYNTEAFF.

CDR3 bases: TGTGCCAGCAGCTTGGCGGGAGGGGGAAGGGTCTACGAGCAGTACTTC. It is translated as CASSLAGGGRVYEQYF. This chain joins TRBV5-4 and TRBJ2-7; 8 nucleotides match TRBD2. From germline, CDR1 is SGHNT and CDR2 YYREEE (reference sequence). V lost 0 bases, J lost 3 bases, and 8 bases stayed unmatched. The CDR3 is 16 residues long.

Only a few counts were recorded for this clone. The rearrangement uses TRBV27 and TRBJ1-5; D may be TRBD1 (6 bases). The CDR3 sequence is 15 residues long. CDR1 and CDR2 (germline): MNHEY, SMNVEV (reference sequence). Trimming took off 3 bases at V and 4 bases at J, with 13 bases between the two ends. CDR3: CASSLRTDRNQPQHF. The CDR3 DNA reads as TGTGCCAGCAGTTTGAGGACAGATAGAAATCAGCCCCAGCATTTT.

This clone was detected only once. V and J are TRBV30 and TRBJ2-7; D might be TRBD2 (7 bases). The CDR3 covers 14 residues. V was trimmed by 5 bases and J by 3 bases, leaving 17 bases between them. Germline V gene lookup returns CDR1 GTSNPN and CDR2 SVGIG (reference sequence). In nucleotides, the CDR3 is TGTGCCTGGGGGCGGGGGCAGGGGCACTACGAGCAGTACTTC. Its translation is CAWGRGQGHYEQYF.

The chain uses TRBV11-2 and TRBJ2-4; D not certain. Per the germline V gene, CDR1 is SGHAT and CDR2 is FQNNGV. The CDR3 sequence is 12 residues long. V was cut by 5 bases and J by 6 bases, with 8 bases left in between. Here the CDR3 DNA reads TGTGCCAGCAGCCCCACAACAAACATTCAGTACTTC. Protein product: CASSPTTNIQYF.

The chain employs TRBV5-1 and TRBJ1-3, with 8 nucleotides matching TRBD1. The trim removed 0 bases at V and 3 bases at J, leaving 2 bases unmatched. Per the germline V gene, CDR1 is SGHRS and CDR2 is YFSETQ. The length of the CDR3 is 15 residues. Here the CDR3 DNA reads TGCGCCAGCAGCTTGGAACAGGGGGGTGGAAACACCATATATTTT. Its translation: CASSLEQGGGNTIYF.

A single count supports this clone. This rearrangement joins TRBV9 to TRBJ2-2; 12 positions match TRBD1. The CDR3 has 18 residues. Germline trimming cut 4 bases from V and 7 bases from J; bases unmatched to any gene: 14. Germline loops: CDR1 SGDLS, CDR2 YYNGEE. The CDR3 loop reads CASSPSGGGQGAGGELFF. CDR3 coding DNA: TGTGCCAGCAGCCCCTCCGGGGGGGGACAGGGGGCAGGCGGGGAGCTGTTTTTT.

As for this clone: This specimen includes other DNA sequences encoding the same CDR3. V and J are TRBV28 and TRBJ2-3; D is possibly TRBD1 (5 bases). Trimming removed 2 bases at V and 3 bases at J, with 6 bases between. This CDR3 contains 13 residues. The germline gives CDR1 MDHEN, CDR2 SYDVKM. The CDR3 loop reads CASSLQGTDTQYF. The CDR3, as DNA: TGTGCCAGCAGTTTACAGGGAACAGATACGCAGTATTTT. Full variable domain (missing parts from reference TRBV28 and TRBJ2-3): DVKVTQSSRYLVKRTGEKVFLECVQDMDHENMFWYRQDPGLGLRLIYFSYDVKMKEKGDIPEGYSVSREKKERFSLILESASTNQTSMYLCASSLQGTDTQYFGPGTRLTVL.

The CDR3 region is CASSLGQGSYNEQFF. In DNA form, the CDR3 reads TGTGCCAGCAGCTTAGGGCAGGGGTCTTACAATGAGCAGTTCTTC. The chain recombines TRBV7-9 with TRBJ2-1; perhaps TRBD1 as D (6 bases). The CDR3 runs 15 residues. Trimming took off 1 base at V and 4 bases at J, with 11 bases between the two ends. Per the germline V gene, CDR1 is SEHNR and CDR2 is FQNEAQ (reference sequence).

This clone was found a few times. Written as DNA, the CDR3 is TGTGCCAGCAGTTCTAGCGTCACCGGGGAGCTGTTTTTT. Translation gives CASSSSVTGELFF. The gene calls are TRBV6-6 and TRBJ2-2; TRBD2 might be the D (6 bases). Germline lookup yields CDR1 MNHNY and CDR2 SVGAGI (reference sequence). This CDR3 is built from 13 residues. Trimming removed 4 bases at V and 4 bases at J, with 7 bases between.

As DNA, the CDR3 is TGTGCCAGCAGCGTAGACTTGATCACAGATACGCAGTATTTT. Protein: CASSVDLITDTQYF. This chain uses TRBV28 with TRBJ2-3; no clear D gene. From germline, CDR1 is MDHEN and CDR2 SYDVKM. V lost 6 bases, J lost 2 bases, and 12 bases lay in between. The CDR3 is made up of 14 amino acids.

This chain joins TRBV21-1 and TRBJ2-7; the table's D call, TRBD2, was not checked against the DNA. TRBV21-1 is shown as a pseudogene. The CDR3 consists of 13 residues. CDR3 protein: CATGYDQFYEQYF. CDR3 in DNA: TGTGCCACCGGGTACGACCAATTCTACGAGCAGTACTTC.

This chain connects TRBV4-2 to TRBJ2-2; maybe TRBD2 (5 bases). The CDR3 has 17 residues. Germline lookup yields CDR1 LGHNA and CDR2 YNFKEQ. The germline V and J ends were trimmed by 2 bases and 0 bases, with 13 bases remaining between them. The chain's CDR3 is CASSQLEVRTNTGELFF. The CDR3 nucleotides read TGTGCCAGCAGCCAATTGGAGGTGCGCACGAACACCGGGGAGCTGTTTTTT.

J is TRBJ2-3 and V is TRBV28; D perhaps matches TRBD1 (6 bases). CDR1 and CDR2 from the germline V gene are MDHEN and SYDVKM. This CDR3 is 16 amino acids long. The V and J ends lost 6 bases and 4 bases respectively, with 20 bases between them. CDR3 nucleotide sequence: TGTGCCAGCAGCTCTGCCGCGGACAGTTTCTCAGATACGCAGTATTTT. Translated: CASSSAADSFSDTQYF.